The 10 T cell receptor beta chains below come from one sample, sequenced in a study of T cell repertoires in cytomegalovirus infection. For these receptors, no antigen is known. MiXCR, applied by TCRdb to the reads, yields one record per CDR3 protein. The table lists about 52,000 distinct CDR3 sequences, 15% to 20% of them singletons. This material consisted of CD8+ T cells from cultured PBMCs, taken from culture after CMV antigen stimulation. Receptors were obtained from a human donor in good health (CMV status not recorded). Some clones in this sample may be carry-over from other donors' samples.

This clonotype was detected ten times or more. V is TRBV7-2 and J is TRBJ1-1, with 8 bases that match TRBD1. CDR3 length: 15 amino acids. V lost 3 bases, J lost 4 bases, and 7 bases stayed unmatched. Germline assignment: CDR1 SGHTA and CDR2 FQGNSA. Here the CDR3 DNA reads TGTGCCAGCAGCTTCCGGACAGGGACACTCACTGAAGCTTTCTTT. This encodes CASSFRTGTLTEAFF.

This clonotype occurred many times. The chain links TRBV4-1 to TRBJ1-4; D ambiguous. The CDR3 consists of 14 residues. V dropped 3 bases and J dropped 3 bases, with 8 bases sitting between them. Germline loops: CDR1 MGHRA, CDR2 YSYEKL. Written as DNA, the CDR3 is TGCGCCAGCAGCCAGGCCGGGGCTAATGAAAAACTGTTTTTT. Its translation: CASSQAGANEKLFF.

The chain combines TRBV7-9 with TRBJ1-2; D perhaps matches TRBD1 (6 bases). V lost 5 bases to trimming and J lost 4 bases, with 11 bases between them. The germline V gene has CDR1 SEHNR and CDR2 FQNEAQ (reference sequence). This CDR3 spans 13 amino acids. This CDR3 reads CASSTRDTYGYTF. CDR3 nucleotide sequence: TGTGCCAGCAGCACGCGGGACACCTATGGCTACACCTTC.

This clonotype was seen repeatedly, ten times or more. The V gene is TRBV12-3 or TRBV12-4, the J gene TRBJ1-2; 8 nucleotides line up with TRBD1. V shed 1 base and J 0 bases; nucleotides not matched to a gene: 22. The CDR3 consists of 22 residues. In DNA form, the CDR3 reads TGTGCCAGCAGTTTAGAGGTGGGGACAGGACAGGACGCTTACCTAGCTAACTATGGCTACACCTTC. It encodes CASSLEVGTGQDAYLANYGYTF.

This chain connects TRBV12-3 or TRBV12-4 to TRBJ2-2, with D hard to call. The V and J ends lost 2 bases and 6 bases respectively, with 16 bases between them. The length of the CDR3 is 16 residues. The CDR3 DNA sequence: TGTGCCAGCAGTTTAAATCTGGTGCGGCGTGCCGGGGAGCTGTTTTTT. Translated: CASSLNLVRRAGELFF.

The CDR3 sequence: CASKEWGGEQYF. The CDR3, as DNA: TGTGCCAGCAAGGAATGGGGAGGCGAGCAGTACTTC. This sequence joins TRBV6-2 or TRBV6-3 and TRBJ2-7; the D gene is possibly TRBD2 (6 bases). Germline V gives CDR1 MNHEY, CDR2 SVGEGT. With 7 bases removed from V and 6 bases from J, the gap between germline ends came to 13 bases. The CDR3 contains 12 residues.

The V gene is TRBV27, the J gene TRBJ2-5; 12 bases align to TRBD1. V was clipped by 5 bases and J by 2 bases; unmatched bases: 3. Looked up from germline, CDR1 is MNHEY and CDR2 is SMNVEV (reference sequence). The CDR3 length is 15 residues. The CDR3 DNA reads TGTGCCAGCAGTATGGGACAGGGGGCGCAAGAGACCCAGTACTTC. Its protein is CASSMGQGAQETQYF.

The chain has TRBV6-1 and TRBJ1-1; 7 nucleotides agree with TRBD1. J was trimmed by 10 bases and V by 6 bases; bases with no gene match: 5. The germline V gene has CDR1 MNHNS and CDR2 SASEGT. The CDR3 sequence is 11 residues long. This CDR3 reads CASSSPGGAFF. For the CDR3, the DNA is TGTGCCAGCAGCTCCCCAGGGGGAGCTTTCTTT.

In its sample, this clonotype was seen a few times. The chain has TRBV2 and TRBJ1-2; the D gene is possibly TRBD1 (5 bases). Trimming removed 7 bases from V and 4 bases from J, with 10 bases in between. CDR1 is SNHLY and CDR2 is FYNNEI in the germline V gene. There are 12 residues in the CDR3. The CDR3 is CASIAGLYGYTF. The CDR3 region has the DNA TGTGCCAGCATCGCAGGGCTCTATGGCTACACCTTC.

A few counts support this clonotype. V usage is TRBV7-2 and J usage is TRBJ2-5, with D possibly matching TRBD2 (5 bases). CDR1 and CDR2 from the germline V gene are SGHTA and FQGNSA. The V end lost 2 bases, the J end lost 4 bases, and 20 bases lay between the germline ends. There are 17 residues in the CDR3. CDR3 protein: CASSLNTRVRVGETQYF. The CDR3 DNA sequence: TGTGCCAGCAGCTTAAACACGAGGGTCCGGGTCGGAGAGACCCAGTACTTC.